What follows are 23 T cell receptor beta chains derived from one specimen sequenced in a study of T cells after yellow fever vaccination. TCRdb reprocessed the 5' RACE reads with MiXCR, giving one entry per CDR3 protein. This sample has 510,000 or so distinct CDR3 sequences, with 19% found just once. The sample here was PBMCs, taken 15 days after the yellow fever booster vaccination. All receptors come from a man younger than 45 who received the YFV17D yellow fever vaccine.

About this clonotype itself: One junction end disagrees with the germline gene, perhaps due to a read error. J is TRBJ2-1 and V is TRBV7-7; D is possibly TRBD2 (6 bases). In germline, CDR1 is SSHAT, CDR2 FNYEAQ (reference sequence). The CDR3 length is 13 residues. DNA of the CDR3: TGTGCTAGCAGCTTAGGAGGGTGGGATGAGCAGTTCTTC. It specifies CASSLGGWDEQFF.

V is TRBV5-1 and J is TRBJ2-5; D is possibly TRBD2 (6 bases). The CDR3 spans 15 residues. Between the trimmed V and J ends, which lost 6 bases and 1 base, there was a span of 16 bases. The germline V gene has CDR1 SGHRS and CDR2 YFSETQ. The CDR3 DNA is TGCGCCAGCACCTCTACTCCGGGGGTCCAAGAGACCCAGTACTTC. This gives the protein CASTSTPGVQETQYF.

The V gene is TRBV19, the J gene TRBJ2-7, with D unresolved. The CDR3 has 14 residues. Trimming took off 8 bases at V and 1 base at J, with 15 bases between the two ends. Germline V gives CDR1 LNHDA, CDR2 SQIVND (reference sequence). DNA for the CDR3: TGTGCCAGTGCTGCCGGTTACAGTTCCTACGAGCAGTACTTC. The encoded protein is CASAAGYSSYEQYF.

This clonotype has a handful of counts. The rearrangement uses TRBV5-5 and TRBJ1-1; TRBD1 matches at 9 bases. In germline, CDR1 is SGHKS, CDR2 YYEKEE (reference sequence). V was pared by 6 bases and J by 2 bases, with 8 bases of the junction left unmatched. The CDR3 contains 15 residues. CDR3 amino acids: CASIEQGAFNTEAFF. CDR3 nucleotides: TGTGCCAGCATAGAACAGGGGGCTTTCAACACTGAAGCTTTCTTT.

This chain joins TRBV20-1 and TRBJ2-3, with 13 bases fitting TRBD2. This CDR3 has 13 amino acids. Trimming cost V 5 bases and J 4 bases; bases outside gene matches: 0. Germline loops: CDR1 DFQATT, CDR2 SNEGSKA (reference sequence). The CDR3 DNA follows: TGCAGTGCTGGACTAGCGGGAGCAGATACGCAGTATTTT. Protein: CSAGLAGADTQYF.

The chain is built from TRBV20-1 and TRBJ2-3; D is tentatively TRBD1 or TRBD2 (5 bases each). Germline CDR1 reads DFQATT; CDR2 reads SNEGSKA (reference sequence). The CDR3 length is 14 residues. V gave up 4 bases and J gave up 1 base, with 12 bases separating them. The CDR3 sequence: CSATGLLGTDTQYF. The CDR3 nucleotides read TGCAGTGCTACGGGGCTCCTTGGCACAGATACGCAGTATTTT.

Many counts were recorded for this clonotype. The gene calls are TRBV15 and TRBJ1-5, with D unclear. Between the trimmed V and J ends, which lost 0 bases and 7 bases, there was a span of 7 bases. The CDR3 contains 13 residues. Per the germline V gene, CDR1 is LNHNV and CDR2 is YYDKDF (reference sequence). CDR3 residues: CATSRDLGQPQHF. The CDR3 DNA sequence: TGTGCCACCAGCAGAGACCTGGGACAGCCCCAGCATTTT.

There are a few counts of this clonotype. Here the CDR3 DNA reads TGCAGCGTGCCCTACGACTTTGAGACCCAGTACTTC. Translating it yields CSVPYDFETQYF. The chain uses TRBV29-1 and TRBJ2-5; no clear D. The V gene's germline CDR1 is SQVTM and CDR2 ANQGSEA. The CDR3 extends over 12 amino acids. Trimming stripped 6 bases from V and 5 bases from J, with 13 bases between.

CDR3 bases: TGCAGTGAAAGCGGGAGAAAGGGAGATACGCAGTATTTT. Protein: CSESGRKGDTQYF. The chain recombines TRBV20-1 with TRBJ2-3; 8 bases are shared with TRBD2. V shed 7 bases, J shed 5 bases, and the junction held 8 bases outside the gene matches. Germline V gene sequence: CDR1 DFQATT, CDR2 SNEGSKA (reference sequence). This CDR3 is 13 amino acids long.

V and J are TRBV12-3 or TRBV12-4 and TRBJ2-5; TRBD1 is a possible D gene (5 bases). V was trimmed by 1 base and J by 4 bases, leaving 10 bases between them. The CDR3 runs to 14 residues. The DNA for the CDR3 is TGTGCCAGCAGTTTAGGTCTGGGGCTAGAGACCCAGTACTTC. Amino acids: CASSLGLGLETQYF.

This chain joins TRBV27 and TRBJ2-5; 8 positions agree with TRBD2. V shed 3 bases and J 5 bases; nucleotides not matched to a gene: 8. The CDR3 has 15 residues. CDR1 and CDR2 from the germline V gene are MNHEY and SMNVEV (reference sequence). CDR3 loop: CASSFGLAPLETQYF. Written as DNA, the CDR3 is TGTGCCAGCAGTTTTGGACTAGCTCCGCTCGAGACCCAGTACTTC.

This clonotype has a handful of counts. CDR3 DNA: TGTGCCAGTAGTATGCGACAGGGCTATGGCTACACCTTC. This codes for CASSMRQGYGYTF. The chain employs TRBV19 and TRBJ1-2; 7 positions match TRBD1. The CDR3 spans 13 residues. Germline loops: CDR1 LNHDA, CDR2 SQIVND (reference sequence). The trim removed 3 bases at V and 4 bases at J, leaving 2 bases unmatched.

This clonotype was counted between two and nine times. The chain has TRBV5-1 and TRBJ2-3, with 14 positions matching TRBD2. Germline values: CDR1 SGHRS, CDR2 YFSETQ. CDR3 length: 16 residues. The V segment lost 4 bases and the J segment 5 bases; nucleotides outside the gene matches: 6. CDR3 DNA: TGCGCCAGCAGCGTAGGGACTAGCGGGAGCGGAGATACGCAGTATTTT. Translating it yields CASSVGTSGSGDTQYF.

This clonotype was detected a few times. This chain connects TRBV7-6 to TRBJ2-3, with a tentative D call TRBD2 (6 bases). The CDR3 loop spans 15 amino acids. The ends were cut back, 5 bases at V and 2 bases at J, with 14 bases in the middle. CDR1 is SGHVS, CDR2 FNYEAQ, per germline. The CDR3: CASSVVAAYTDTQYF. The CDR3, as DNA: TGTGCCAGCAGCGTCGTAGCGGCTTACACAGATACGCAGTATTTT.

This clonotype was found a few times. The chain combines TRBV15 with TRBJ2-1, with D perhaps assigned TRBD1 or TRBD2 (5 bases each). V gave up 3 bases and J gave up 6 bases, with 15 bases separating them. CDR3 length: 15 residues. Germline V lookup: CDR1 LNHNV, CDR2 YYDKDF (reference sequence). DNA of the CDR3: TGTGCCACCAGCAGGATGAGGGGTGGAGGCAATGAGCAGTTCTTC. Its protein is CATSRMRGGGNEQFF. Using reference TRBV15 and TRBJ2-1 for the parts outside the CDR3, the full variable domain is DAMVIQNPRYQVTQFGKPVTLSCSQTLNHNVMYWYQQKSSQAPKLLFHYYDKDFNNEADTPDNFQSRRPNTSFCFLDIRSPGLGDTAMYLCATSRMRGGGNEQFFGPGTRLTVL.

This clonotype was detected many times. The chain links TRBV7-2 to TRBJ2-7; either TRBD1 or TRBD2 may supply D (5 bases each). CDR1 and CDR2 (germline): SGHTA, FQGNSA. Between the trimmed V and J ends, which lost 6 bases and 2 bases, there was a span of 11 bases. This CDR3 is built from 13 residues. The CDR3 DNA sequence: TGTGCCAGCAGTTCCGGGGCGGCCTACGAGCAGTACTTC. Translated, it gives CASSSGAAYEQYF.

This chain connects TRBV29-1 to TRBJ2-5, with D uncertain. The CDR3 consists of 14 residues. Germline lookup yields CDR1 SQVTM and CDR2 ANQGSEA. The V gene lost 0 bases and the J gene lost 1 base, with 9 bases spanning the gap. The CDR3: CSVEDWLIQETQYF. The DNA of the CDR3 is TGCAGCGTTGAAGACTGGCTGATCCAAGAGACCCAGTACTTC.

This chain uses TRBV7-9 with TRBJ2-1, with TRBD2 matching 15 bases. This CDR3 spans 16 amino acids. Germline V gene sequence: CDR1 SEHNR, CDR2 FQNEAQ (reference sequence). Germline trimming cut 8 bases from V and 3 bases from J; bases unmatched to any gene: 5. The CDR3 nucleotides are TGTGCCAGCGGACTAGCGGGAGGGCCTTTCTACAATGAGCAGTTCTTC. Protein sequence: CASGLAGGPFYNEQFF. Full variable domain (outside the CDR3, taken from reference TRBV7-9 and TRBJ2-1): DTGVSQNPRHKITKRGQNVTFRCDPISEHNRLYWYRQTLGQGPEFLTYFQNEAQLEKSRLLSDRFSAERPKGSFSTLEIQRTEQGDSAMYLCASGLAGGPFYNEQFFGPGTRLTVL.

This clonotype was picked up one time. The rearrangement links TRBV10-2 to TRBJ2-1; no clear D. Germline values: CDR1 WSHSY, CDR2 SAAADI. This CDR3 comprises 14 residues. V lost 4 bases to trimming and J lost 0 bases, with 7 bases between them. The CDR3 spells CASSAPSSYNEQFF. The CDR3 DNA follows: TGCGCCAGCAGTGCTCCCAGCTCCTACAATGAGCAGTTCTTC.

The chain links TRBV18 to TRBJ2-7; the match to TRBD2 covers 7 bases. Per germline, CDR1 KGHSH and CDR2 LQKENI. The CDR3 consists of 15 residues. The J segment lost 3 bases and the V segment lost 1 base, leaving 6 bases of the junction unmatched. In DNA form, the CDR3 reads TGTGCCAGCTCACCACGGGGGGGGGTCGGCTACGAGCAGTACTTC. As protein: CASSPRGGVGYEQYF.

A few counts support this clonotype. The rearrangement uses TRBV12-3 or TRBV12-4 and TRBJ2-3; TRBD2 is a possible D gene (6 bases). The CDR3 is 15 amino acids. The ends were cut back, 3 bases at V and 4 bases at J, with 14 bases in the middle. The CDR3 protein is CASSFALATADTQYF. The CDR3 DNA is TGTGCCAGCAGTTTCGCCCTAGCGACGGCAGATACGCAGTATTTT.

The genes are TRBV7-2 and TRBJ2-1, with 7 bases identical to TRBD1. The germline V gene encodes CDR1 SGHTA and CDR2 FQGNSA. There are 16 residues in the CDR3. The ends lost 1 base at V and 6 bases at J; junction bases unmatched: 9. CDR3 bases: TGTGCCAGCAGCTTAGGGCCCCCGACAGGGATCAATGAGCAGTTCTTC. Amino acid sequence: CASSLGPPTGINEQFF. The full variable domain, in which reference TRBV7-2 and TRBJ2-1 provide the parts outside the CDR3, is GAGVSQSPSNKVTEKGKDVELRCDPISGHTALYWYRQSLGQGLEFLIYFQGNSAPDKSGLPSDRFSAERTGGSVSTLTIQRTQQEDSAVYLCASSLGPPTGINEQFFGPGTRLTVL.

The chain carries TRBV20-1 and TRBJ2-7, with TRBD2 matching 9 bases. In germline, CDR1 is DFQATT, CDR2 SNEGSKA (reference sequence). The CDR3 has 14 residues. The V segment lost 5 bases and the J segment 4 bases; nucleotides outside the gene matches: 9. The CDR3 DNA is TGCAGTGCTCAGAGAGATAGCGGGAGATACGAGCAGTACTTC. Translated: CSAQRDSGRYEQYF.